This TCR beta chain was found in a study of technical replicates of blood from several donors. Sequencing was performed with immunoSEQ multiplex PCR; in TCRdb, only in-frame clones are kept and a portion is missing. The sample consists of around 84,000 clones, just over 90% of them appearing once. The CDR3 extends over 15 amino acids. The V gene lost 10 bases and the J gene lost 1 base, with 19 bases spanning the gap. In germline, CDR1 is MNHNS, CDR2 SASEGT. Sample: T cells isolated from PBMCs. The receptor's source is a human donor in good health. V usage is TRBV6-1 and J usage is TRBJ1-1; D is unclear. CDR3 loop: CATPEASSRNTEAFF. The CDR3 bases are TGTGCCACCCCCGAAGCTAGTAGCAGGAACACTGAAGCTTTCTTT.